The next 29 T cell receptor beta chains were all read from a single sample in a study of regulatory T cells in long-lasting Graves disease. Time point reported: persistent/refractory GD, antithyroid drugs over 5 years with positive TRAb. Scientists built the TCR library using RNA that was extracted from PBMCs. Researchers made TCR beta libraries by using iRepertoire HTBI primers and running Arm-PCR on CDR3 regions. TCRdb fed the multiplex PCR reads into MiXCR, producing one record per CDR3 protein. The table has under 500,000 distinct CDR3 sequences, less than 25% seen once. Sequenced material: peripheral blood mononuclear cells (PBMCs), taken when the disease was refractory, from a patient treated with antithyroid drugs. These receptors were obtained from a female donor with Graves disease.

This clonotype was observed at least ten times. The CDR3 nucleotides read TGCGCCAGCTCCGCAGGGGGCGCAACGGCTGAAGCTTTCTTT. Translation gives CASSAGGATAEAFF. This chain links TRBV5-1 with TRBJ1-1, with TRBD1 identical over 8 bases. The V and J ends lost 7 bases and 6 bases, in that order; junction bases with no gene match: 11. The V gene's germline CDR1 is SGHRS and CDR2 YFSETQ. The CDR3 has 14 residues.

This clonotype was recorded at least ten times. The chain carries TRBV6-1 and TRBJ1-5; 7 bases line up with TRBD1. Trimming removed 10 bases from V and 5 bases from J; junction bases left unmatched: 5. Germline V lookup: CDR1 MNHNS, CDR2 SASEGT. The CDR3 is made up of 12 amino acids. CDR3 DNA: TGTGCCACCCGACAGGGAGATCAGCCCCAGCATTTT. Translating gives CATRQGDQPQHF.

This clonotype has more than one count but fewer than ten. This chain joins TRBV9 and TRBJ2-5; maybe TRBD2 (7 bases). CDR1 SGDLS and CDR2 YYNGEE come from the germline V gene. CDR3 length: 17 amino acids. V was pared by 4 bases and J by 3 bases, with 22 bases between. CDR3 sequence reads: CASSPLWRGGVEETQYF. For the CDR3, the DNA is TGTGCCAGCAGCCCATTATGGAGGGGGGGCGTGGAAGAGACCCAGTACTTC. Variable domain in full (rest from reference TRBV9 and TRBJ2-5): DSGVTQTPKHLITATGQRVTLRCSPRSGDLSVYWYQQSLDQGLQFLIQYYNGEERAKGNILERFSAQQFPDLHSELNLSSLELGDSALYFCASSPLWRGGVEETQYFGPGTRLLVL.

The chain is built from TRBV7-9 and TRBJ1-4; 7 nucleotides align to TRBD1. The germline V gene encodes CDR1 SEHNR and CDR2 FQNEAQ (reference sequence). The ends lost 6 bases at V and 3 bases at J; junction bases unmatched: 4. The CDR3 is 14 residues long. This CDR3 reads CASRSGGANEKLFF. Here the CDR3 DNA reads TGTGCCAGCAGATCAGGGGGAGCTAATGAAAAACTGTTTTTT. Filled out from reference TRBV7-9 and TRBJ1-4, the complete variable domain reads DTGVSQNPRHKITKRGQNVTFRCDPISEHNRLYWYRQTLGQGPEFLTYFQNEAQLEKSRLLSDRFSAERPKGSFSTLEIQRTEQGDSAMYLCASRSGGANEKLFFGSGTQLSVL.

The chain carries TRBV4-1 and TRBJ1-1, with D possibly TRBD1 on 5 matching bases. The V gene's germline CDR1 is MGHRA and CDR2 YSYEKL. V was shortened by 0 bases and J by 3 bases, with 11 bases between the two germline ends. This CDR3 has 15 amino acids. This CDR3 reads CASSQDRVGYTEAFF. The CDR3 region has the DNA TGCGCCAGCAGCCAAGACAGGGTAGGATACACTGAAGCTTTCTTT.

This clonotype showed up many times. The CDR3 here is CASSLEWDNEKLFF. In DNA form, the CDR3 reads TGCGCCAGCAGCTTGGAGTGGGATAATGAAAAACTGTTTTTT. The chain couples TRBV5-1 to TRBJ1-4; D is uncertain. Germline V CDR1 and CDR2: SGHRS, YFSETQ. CDR3 length: 14 amino acids. Trimming took off 0 bases at V and 4 bases at J, with 7 bases between the two ends.

This clonotype came up a few times. The CDR3 nucleotides read TGTGCCAGCATGAACAGGGGTATCTTCACTGAAGCTTTCTTT. Translation: CASMNRGIFTEAFF. The V call is TRBV28, the J call TRBJ1-1, with 7 bases lining up with TRBD1. Germline V CDR1 and CDR2: MDHEN, SYDVKM. The trim removed 7 bases at V and 4 bases at J, leaving 9 bases unmatched. The CDR3 totals 14 residues.

This clonotype came up a few times. The chain employs TRBV10-3 and TRBJ2-7; 7 bases are a match to TRBD1. Germline assignment: CDR1 ENHRY and CDR2 SYGVKD. After removal of 6 bases from V and 3 bases from J, the junction contained 2 bases not matched to a gene. The CDR3 is made up of 12 amino acids. The CDR3 region is CAIRGDSYEQYF. CDR3 sequence (DNA): TGTGCCATCAGGGGGGACAGCTACGAGCAGTACTTC.

This clonotype occurred many times. The chain links TRBV6-1 to TRBJ2-2; D gene unclear. The CDR3 loop spans 14 amino acids. Trimming removed 10 bases at V and 1 base at J, with 13 bases between. CDR1 and CDR2 (germline): MNHNS, SASEGT. The CDR3 coding sequence is TGTGCCACCCCGGGTCCGAGGAACACCGGGGAGCTGTTTTTT. As protein: CATPGPRNTGELFF.

Note on this clonotype: Given the absence of the conserved phenylalanine or tryptophan at the CDR3 end, a read error is likely. The genes are TRBV5-1 and TRBJ1-2, with D maybe TRBD1 (5 bases). Trimming removed 2 bases at V and 7 bases at J, with 21 bases between. Germline V lookup: CDR1 SGHRS, CDR2 YFSETQ. This CDR3 spans 16 amino acids. The CDR3 bases are TGCGCCAGCAGCTTTGGGGCAATCAGAGACCACGTTGGCTACACCTCC. The encoded protein is CASSFGAIRDHVGYTS.

This clonotype was recorded many times. J is TRBJ2-7 and V is TRBV5-6; possibly TRBD2 for D (6 bases). The CDR3 extends over 12 amino acids. Trimming took 1 base from V and 6 from J, leaving 8 bases between them. CDR1 SGHDT and CDR2 YYEEEE come from the germline V gene. CDR3 amino acids: CASSLSGVEQYF. The CDR3 DNA sequence: TGTGCCAGCAGCTTGTCGGGGGTCGAGCAGTACTTC.

This clonotype turned up a few times. The rearrangement joins TRBV20-1 to TRBJ2-7, with a weak D call TRBD2 (6 bases). Germline lookup yields CDR1 DFQATT and CDR2 SNEGSKA (reference sequence). This CDR3 has 13 residues. The germline V and J ends were trimmed by 6 bases and 0 bases, with 12 bases remaining between them. CDR3 amino acids: CSASGTDSYEQYF. As DNA, the CDR3 is TGCAGTGCCTCCGGGACTGACTCCTACGAGCAGTACTTC.

In this sample, this clonotype turned up a few times. The V and J genes are TRBV29-1 and TRBJ1-1, with TRBD1 matching over 8 bases. Germline CDR1 SQVTM, CDR2 ANQGSEA. The CDR3 has 12 amino acids. V was pared by 7 bases and J by 5 bases, with 6 bases of the junction left unmatched. Here the CDR3 reads CSAAGQGTEAFF. The CDR3 region has the DNA TGCAGCGCTGCAGGACAGGGAACTGAAGCTTTCTTT.

Turning to this clonotype: Germline and junction disagree at one end, which may indicate a read error. CDR3 amino acids: CASIPQGSNRPQHF. The CDR3 nucleotides are TGCGCCAGCATTCCACAGGGGAGCAATCGGCCCCAGCATTTT. The genes are TRBV28 and TRBJ1-5, with 7 bases matching TRBD1. Germline values: CDR1 MDHEN, CDR2 SYDVKM. The length of the CDR3 is 14 residues.

This clonotype occurred many times. The chain joins TRBV12-3 or TRBV12-4 to TRBJ1-3, with D unresolved. Trimming removed 1 base at V and 2 bases at J, with 12 bases between. This CDR3 is 16 amino acids long. CDR3 loop: CASSLGQWLTGNTIYF. CDR3 coding DNA: TGTGCCAGCAGTTTAGGGCAGTGGCTGACTGGAAACACCATATATTTT.

This clonotype was picked up one time. A much more abundant neighbour one base away suggests this may be a read error. The V gene is TRBV11-3, the J gene TRBJ2-5; D is undetermined. V was trimmed by 3 bases and J by 1 base, leaving 18 bases between them. This CDR3 is built from 17 residues. The germline gives CDR1 SGHNT, CDR2 YENEEA. The CDR3 DNA reads TGTGCCAGCAGCTTTTCGGAAGTCCCGGACGGCCAAGAGACCCAGTACTTC. Amino acids: CASSFSEVPDGQETQYF.

Of note for this clonotype: A much larger clone differs by one base, so this may be a read error. The CDR3 sequence: CASTGEGLAAQQNTGELFF. CDR3 coding DNA: TGCGCCAGCACCGGTGAGGGACTAGCGGCTCAGCAGAACACCGGGGAGCTGTTTTTT. This rearrangement joins TRBV5-1 to TRBJ2-2; TRBD2 aligns across 11 bases. In germline, CDR1 is SGHRS, CDR2 YFSETQ. Losses at the gene ends were 6 bases for V and 1 base for J; bases not matched to a gene: 14. The CDR3 spans 19 residues.

The chain uses TRBV7-3 and TRBJ2-7; D remains unclear. Germline CDR1 reads SGHTA; CDR2 reads FQGTGA. The CDR3 length is 14 residues. Trimming removed 5 bases at V and 3 bases at J, with 14 bases between. This CDR3 reads CASSPLGTVYEQYF. CDR3 in DNA: TGTGCCAGCAGCCCTTTGGGAACCGTCTACGAGCAGTACTTC.

This clonotype was picked up many times. V usage is TRBV7-8 and J usage is TRBJ1-1; the D is unclear. Trimming cost V 8 bases and J 4 bases, with 8 bases left between them. Germline V gives CDR1 SGHVS, CDR2 FQNEAQ. The CDR3 is made up of 11 amino acids. CDR3 region: CASGKTTEAFF. Here the CDR3 DNA reads TGTGCCAGCGGTAAGACCACTGAAGCTTTCTTT.

The rearrangement uses TRBV7-2 and TRBJ2-1; a weak D match, TRBD2 (6 bases). Per the germline V gene, CDR1 is SGHTA and CDR2 is FQGNSA. The CDR3 consists of 14 residues. Trimming pared 6 bases from V and 9 bases from J, leaving 18 bases between. The CDR3 DNA is TGTGCCAGCAGGGCCTGGGACTGGACCATTGAGCAGTTCTTC. As protein: CASRAWDWTIEQFF.

V gene TRBV5-5 combines with J gene TRBJ1-2; tentative D call: TRBD1 (5 bases). This CDR3 spans 10 amino acids. The V gene lost 4 bases and the J gene lost 10 bases, with 8 bases spanning the gap. Germline lookup yields CDR1 SGHKS and CDR2 YYEKEE (reference sequence). CDR3 residues: CASSHGHYTF. The CDR3 DNA is TGTGCCAGCAGCCACGGACACTACACCTTC.

The J gene is TRBJ2-3, the V gene TRBV7-9, with 8 nucleotides matching TRBD1. V trimming: 5 bases; J trimming: 0 bases; junction bases outside the gene matches: 4. The CDR3 spans 15 residues. In germline, CDR1 is SEHNR, CDR2 FQNEAQ (reference sequence). The CDR3 DNA reads as TGTGCCAGCAGCACGCGGACAGGGAGCACAGATACGCAGTATTTT. It yields the protein CASSTRTGSTDTQYF. Supplemented by reference TRBV7-9 and TRBJ2-3, the full variable domain reads DTGVSQNPRHKITKRGQNVTFRCDPISEHNRLYWYRQTLGQGPEFLTYFQNEAQLEKSRLLSDRFSAERPKGSFSTLEIQRTEQGDSAMYLCASSTRTGSTDTQYFGPGTRLTVL.

This clonotype was seen at least ten times. The chain joins TRBV6-1 to TRBJ1-1, with 8 bases aligning to TRBD1. This CDR3 contains 11 residues. The V and J ends lost 6 bases and 13 bases, in that order; junction bases with no gene match: 7. Germline values: CDR1 MNHNS, CDR2 SASEGT. CDR3 bases: TGTGCCAGCAGGACAGGGGTAATCGGTTTCTTT. Translated: CASRTGVIGFF.

The table lists this clonotype with a few counts. J is TRBJ1-1 and V is TRBV29-1; D call uncertain. This CDR3 spans 14 amino acids. CDR1 SQVTM and CDR2 ANQGSEA come from the germline V gene. Trimming shortened V by 4 bases and J by 1 base, and 13 bases separated the two germline ends. The CDR3 here is CSVVRRLSNTEAFF. CDR3 nucleotides: TGCAGCGTTGTTCGTCGACTTTCGAACACTGAAGCTTTCTTT.

This clonotype was observed many times. The V gene is TRBV5-1, the J gene TRBJ2-7, with 8 bases that match TRBD2. Trimming removed 3 bases from V and 1 base from J; junction bases left unmatched: 6. The CDR3 totals 15 residues. CDR1 and CDR2 (germline): SGHRS, YFSETQ. CDR3 in DNA: TGCGCCAGCAGCTATAGCGGGGAGAGGTCCTACGAGCAGTACTTC. Translation: CASSYSGERSYEQYF.

This clonotype was counted at least ten times. This chain links TRBV11-2 with TRBJ2-5, with D perhaps matching TRBD2 (6 bases). The CDR3 contains 16 residues. Germline V gene lookup returns CDR1 SGHAT and CDR2 FQNNGV. Trimming removed 6 bases from V and 3 bases from J, with 20 bases in between. The DNA for the CDR3 is TGTGCCAGCAGTTATCTAGGGGAGGACCCGAAAGAGACCCAGTACTTC. This codes for CASSYLGEDPKETQYF.

The chain joins TRBV6-1 to TRBJ2-5, with D unclear. Germline loops: CDR1 MNHNS, CDR2 SASEGT. The V end was cut by 5 bases, the J end by 2 bases, with 9 bases between. The CDR3 sequence is 13 residues long. The CDR3 here is CASSKLIQETQYF. In nucleotides, the CDR3 is TGTGCCAGCAGTAAACTGATACAAGAGACCCAGTACTTC.

The chain combines TRBV2 with TRBJ2-1; TRBD1 agrees at 7 bases. CDR1 and CDR2 from the germline V gene are SNHLY and FYNNEI. V trimming: 10 bases; J trimming: 2 bases; junction bases outside the gene matches: 8. This CDR3 is 14 amino acids long. CDR3 in amino acids: CATVTGNTYNEQFF. The CDR3 DNA follows: TGTGCCACAGTGACAGGGAACACCTACAATGAGCAGTTCTTC. Full variable domain (rest looked up from reference TRBV2 and TRBJ2-1): EPEVTQTPSHQVTQMGQEVILRCVPISNHLYFYWYRQILGQKVEFLVSFYNNEISEKSEIFDDQFSVERPDGSNFTLKIRSTKLEDSAMYFCATVTGNTYNEQFFGPGTRLTVL.

This chain links TRBV25-1 with TRBJ1-6; TRBD1 matches 7 bases. J gave up 8 bases and V 2 bases, and 9 bases lay outside the gene matches. The CDR3 covers 16 residues. Germline V gene sequence: CDR1 MGHDK, CDR2 SYGVNS. The CDR3 sequence is CASSEISNRGYSPLHF. For the CDR3, the DNA is TGTGCCAGCAGTGAAATATCTAACAGGGGATATTCACCCCTCCACTTT.